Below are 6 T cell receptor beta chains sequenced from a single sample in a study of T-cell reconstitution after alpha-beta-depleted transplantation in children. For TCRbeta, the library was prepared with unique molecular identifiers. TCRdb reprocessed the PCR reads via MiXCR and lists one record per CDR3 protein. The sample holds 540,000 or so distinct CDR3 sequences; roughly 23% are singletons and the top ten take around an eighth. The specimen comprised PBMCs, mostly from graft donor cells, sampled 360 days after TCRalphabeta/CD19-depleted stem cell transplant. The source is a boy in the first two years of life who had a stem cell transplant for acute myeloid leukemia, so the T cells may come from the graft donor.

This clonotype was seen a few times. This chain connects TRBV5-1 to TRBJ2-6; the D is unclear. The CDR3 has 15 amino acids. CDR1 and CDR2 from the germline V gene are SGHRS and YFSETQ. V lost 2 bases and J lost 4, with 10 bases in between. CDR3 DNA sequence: TGCGCCAGCAGCTTTCCCGCGGCGGGGGCCAACGTCCTGACTTTC. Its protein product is CASSFPAAGANVLTF.

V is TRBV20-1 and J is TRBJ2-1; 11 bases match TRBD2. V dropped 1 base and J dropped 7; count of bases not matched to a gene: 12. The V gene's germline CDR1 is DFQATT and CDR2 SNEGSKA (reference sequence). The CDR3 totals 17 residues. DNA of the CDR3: TGCAGTGCTAGAGGCTCGGGGCTAGCGGGGGGCCGGAATGAGCAGTTCTTC. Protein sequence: CSARGSGLAGGRNEQFF.

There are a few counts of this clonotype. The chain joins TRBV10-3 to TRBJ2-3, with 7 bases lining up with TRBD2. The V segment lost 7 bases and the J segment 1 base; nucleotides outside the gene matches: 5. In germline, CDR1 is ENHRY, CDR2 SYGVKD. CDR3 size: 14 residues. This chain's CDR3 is CAINRGEGTDTQYF. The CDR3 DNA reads TGTGCCATCAATCGGGGGGAGGGCACAGATACGCAGTATTTT.

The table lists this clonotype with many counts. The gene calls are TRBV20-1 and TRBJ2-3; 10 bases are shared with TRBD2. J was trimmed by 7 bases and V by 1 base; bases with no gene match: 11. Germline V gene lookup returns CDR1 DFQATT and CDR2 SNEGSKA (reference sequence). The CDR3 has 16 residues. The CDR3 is CSARGLRSGGGNTQYF. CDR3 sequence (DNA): TGCAGTGCTAGAGGCCTTAGGAGCGGGGGGGGAAATACGCAGTATTTT.

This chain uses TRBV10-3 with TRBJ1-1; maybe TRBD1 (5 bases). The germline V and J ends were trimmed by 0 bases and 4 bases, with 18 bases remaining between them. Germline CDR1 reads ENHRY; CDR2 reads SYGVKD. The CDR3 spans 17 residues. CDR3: CAISESILRREGTEAFF. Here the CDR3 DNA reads TGTGCCATCAGTGAGTCTATCCTGCGCAGGGAGGGCACTGAAGCTTTCTTT.

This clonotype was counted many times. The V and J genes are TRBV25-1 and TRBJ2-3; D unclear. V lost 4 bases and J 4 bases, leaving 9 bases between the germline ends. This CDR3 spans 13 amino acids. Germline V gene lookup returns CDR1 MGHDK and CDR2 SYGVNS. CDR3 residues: CASSVGSADTQYF. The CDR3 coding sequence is TGTGCCAGCAGTGTAGGGTCGGCAGATACGCAGTATTTT.